This TCR beta chain is drawn from a study of lymphopenia after photon versus proton radiotherapy. Regarding the study as a whole: Post-nadir TCR diversity decline inversely tracked overall survival among those who died. Better survival with proton therapy was suggested as possible, not demonstrated.

About this clone: The target antigen is unknown.

The CDR3 covers 14 residues. In germline, CDR1 is SGHDT, CDR2 YYEEEE. V lost 2 bases to trimming and J lost 1 base, with 9 bases between them. The method was immunoSEQ multiplex PCR; TCRdb's version includes in-frame clones alone and lacks a portion of them. The sample has 67,000 or so clones, 87% seen once. The rearrangement links TRBV5-6 to TRBJ1-1, with a possible D match to TRBD1 (5 bases). The material was peripheral blood, obtained from a patient treated with proton-based radiotherapy. The TCR was taken from a man older than 75 with esophageal cancer. The CDR3 DNA reads TGTGCCAGCAGCTTCGGGGCAGCGAACACTGAAGCTTTCTTT. Its translation is CASSFGAANTEAFF. The full variable domain, its missing parts supplied by reference TRBV5-6 and TRBJ1-1, is DAGVTQSPTHLIKTRGQQVTLRCSPKSGHDTVSWYQQALGQGPQFIFQYYEEEERQRGNFPDRFSGHQFPNYSSELNVNALLLGDSALYLCASSFGAANTEAFFGQGTRLTVV.